Below are 9 T cell receptor beta chains sequenced from a single sample in a study of OX40 agonist ivuxolimab in advanced cancers. Some clones are missing from TCRdb's copy, which holds only in-frame ones; the method was immunoSEQ multiplex PCR. The sample yields roughly 120,000 clones, 85% to 95% seen once. The sample was CD4+ or CD8+ T cells sorted from blood, taken in a trial of the OX40 agonist ivuxolimab. These receptors were collected from an adult with an advanced solid tumor such as melanoma, head and neck, liver or kidney cancer.

V usage is TRBV25-1 and J usage is TRBJ1-4; weak D call: TRBD1 (5 bases). V dropped 2 bases and J dropped 8 bases, with 15 bases sitting between them. The CDR3 consists of 15 residues. Germline V gene sequence: CDR1 MGHDK, CDR2 SYGVNS. The CDR3 coding sequence is TGTGCCAGCAGTGAACGATCGGGACCTTGGGAAAAACTGTTTTTT. It is translated as CASSERSGPWEKLFF.

The rearrangement links TRBV18 to TRBJ1-2; 7 bases fit TRBD1. The CDR3 sequence is 14 residues long. Germline V gene data show CDR1 as KGHSH and CDR2 as LQKENI. J gave up 3 bases and V 6 bases, and 7 bases lay outside the gene matches. The CDR3 sequence: CASSLRQGDYGYTF. The CDR3 coding sequence is TGTGCCAGCTCCCTACGACAGGGCGACTATGGCTACACCTTC.

This chain joins TRBV19 and TRBJ2-3; 9 nucleotides match TRBD1. CDR3 length: 14 residues. V trimming: 7 bases; J trimming: 4 bases; junction bases outside the gene matches: 6. Germline V gene data show CDR1 as LNHDA and CDR2 as SQIVND (reference sequence). As DNA, the CDR3 is TGTGCCAGTACCTGGGGACAGGGCCCAGATACGCAGTATTTT. Translating gives CASTWGQGPDTQYF.

The rearrangement joins TRBV10-3 to TRBJ1-1; 8 nucleotides match TRBD1. The CDR3 is 17 residues long. Germline lookup yields CDR1 ENHRY and CDR2 SYGVKD. Trimming cost V 0 bases and J 0 bases; bases outside gene matches: 6. In nucleotides, the CDR3 is TGTGCCATCAGTGAGTCGTCCGGGACAGGACTGAACACTGAAGCTTTCTTT. Residues: CAISESSGTGLNTEAFF.

The rearrangement joins TRBV29-1 to TRBJ1-1; a possible D gene is TRBD1 (5 bases). V lost 6 bases and J 1 base, leaving 9 bases between the germline ends. This CDR3 has 12 amino acids. Germline V gives CDR1 SQVTM, CDR2 ANQGSEA. For the CDR3, the DNA is TGCAGCGTCGGGACGGGGAACACTGAAGCTTTCTTT. It encodes CSVGTGNTEAFF.

In this sample, this clone turned up once. V gene TRBV25-1 combines with J gene TRBJ2-5, with D maybe TRBD2 (6 bases). The CDR3 sequence is 15 residues long. V lost 6 bases and J lost 5, with 19 bases in between. From germline, CDR1 is MGHDK and CDR2 SYGVNS. DNA of the CDR3: TGTGCCAGCAGCCAGGAGGGCGGGTCCAGGGAGACCCAGTACTTC. This sequence encodes CASSQEGGSRETQYF.

The chain has TRBV28 and TRBJ1-1; no firm D call. The CDR3 runs to 13 residues. Germline CDR1 MDHEN, CDR2 SYDVKM. V lost 5 bases to trimming and J lost 3 bases, with 10 bases between them. CDR3 in DNA: TGTGCCAGCAGTGCGACGGGTGACACTGAAGCTTTCTTT. It is translated as CASSATGDTEAFF.

The V call is TRBV5-6, the J call TRBJ1-2; TRBD1 aligns across 9 bases. The CDR3 extends over 14 amino acids. Trimming took 4 bases from V and 7 from J; bases not matched to a gene: 8. Germline values: CDR1 SGHDT, CDR2 YYEEEE. The CDR3 nucleotides read TGTGCCAGCAGCCCGGACAGGGGACTCGGTGGCTACACCTTC. This codes for CASSPDRGLGGYTF.

The rearrangement uses TRBV6-5 and TRBJ2-1, with 8 bases matching TRBD2. CDR3 length: 15 amino acids. Germline assignment: CDR1 MNHEY and CDR2 SVGAGI. V lost 5 bases to trimming and J lost 0 bases; unmatched junction nucleotides: 3. The CDR3 sequence: CASSPGTSSYNEQFF. In nucleotides, the CDR3 is TGTGCCAGCAGTCCCGGGACTAGCTCCTACAATGAGCAGTTCTTC.